Presented here are 18 T cell receptor beta chains from one specimen sequenced in a study of CD8+ T cells in alopecia areata listed by TCRdb under 2018. The time point label, read with the paper, signifies: roughly 26 weeks on oral tofacitinib. The sample's treatment or condition, from its label and the paper: oral pan-JAK inhibitor, 5-10 mg twice daily. The library was built by means of the immunoSEQ multiplex PCR assay. To provide template for TCR sequencing, every sample had RNA extracted and reverse transcribed into cDNA. TCRdb provides this immuneACCESS table in a form limited to in-frame rearrangements. Some clones are lacking; in checked studies, under half of them reflect an unresolved V gene, and why the rest are absent is not known. The sample data list 150,000 to 250,000 clones, and 58% of these were observed just once. Jointly, the top ten make up 4.5% to 6% of the sample. Material: CD4+ T cells sorted from blood, obtained at week 24, from a patient treated with tofacitinib. The receptors were gathered from a human donor with alopecia areata.

CDR3 sequence: CAISETLRDSNQPQHF. In DNA, the CDR3 is TGTGCCATCAGTGAGACCTTGCGGGATAGCAATCAGCCCCAGCATTTT. V usage is TRBV10-3 and J usage is TRBJ1-5; no clear D. The CDR3 contains 16 residues. The germline V gene encodes CDR1 ENHRY and CDR2 SYGVKD. The germline V and J ends were trimmed by 2 bases and 0 bases, with 11 bases remaining between them.

The V and J genes are TRBV25-1 and TRBJ2-3, with D possibly being TRBD1 (5 bases). V gave up 4 bases and J gave up 0 bases, with 8 bases separating them. The CDR3 spans 14 residues. Per the germline V gene, CDR1 is MGHDK and CDR2 is SYGVNS. CDR3 region: CASSAGPSTDTQYF. CDR3 bases: TGTGCCAGCAGTGCAGGGCCTAGCACAGATACGCAGTATTTT.

This chain links TRBV7-9 with TRBJ1-2; 8 bases map to TRBD1. The CDR3 covers 14 residues. CDR1 is SEHNR, CDR2 FQNEAQ, per germline (reference sequence). V dropped 1 base and J dropped 7; count of bases not matched to a gene: 5. In DNA form, the CDR3 reads TGTGCCAGCAGCTTAGGGACAGGGAAAGGTGGCTACACCTTC. Translated, it gives CASSLGTGKGGYTF.

The genes are TRBV7-2 and TRBJ2-5; D remains unclear. Trimming cost V 1 base and J 2 bases, with 5 bases left between them. Germline V gene sequence: CDR1 SGHTA, CDR2 FQGNSA. The CDR3 consists of 13 residues. The CDR3 DNA follows: TGTGCCAGCAGCTTAGAGAGGCAAGAGACCCAGTACTTC. This encodes CASSLERQETQYF. Combining the CDR3 with reference TRBV7-2 and TRBJ2-5 gives the whole variable domain GAGVSQSPSNKVTEKGKDVELRCDPISGHTALYWYRQSLGQGLEFLIYFQGNSAPDKSGLPSDRFSAERTGGSVSTLTIQRTQQEDSAVYLCASSLERQETQYFGPGTRLLVL.

This clone was seen only a few times. J is TRBJ2-3 and V is TRBV9, with TRBD2 as a possible D gene (6 bases). V gave up 1 base and J gave up 4 bases, with 16 bases separating them. The CDR3 covers 16 residues. Per germline, CDR1 SGDLS and CDR2 YYNGEE. CDR3 sequence (DNA): TGTGCCAGCAGCGTACAAGGAGGGGCGTCCCCAGATACGCAGTATTTT. Translation: CASSVQGGASPDTQYF.

The chain joins TRBV7-2 to TRBJ2-5; 10 bases agree with TRBD2. The CDR3 loop spans 14 amino acids. V gave up 3 bases and J gave up 3 bases; unmatched junction bases: 1. Germline V lookup: CDR1 SGHTA, CDR2 FQGNSA. DNA for the CDR3: TGTGCCAGCAGCTTTCTAGCGGGAGAAGAGACCCAGTACTTC. The encoded protein is CASSFLAGEETQYF.

V gene TRBV29-1 combines with J gene TRBJ1-1, with 7 bases matching TRBD1. The V and J ends lost 6 bases and 1 base, in that order; junction bases with no gene match: 8. There are 14 residues in the CDR3. Germline V CDR1 and CDR2: SQVTM, ANQGSEA. Here the CDR3 DNA reads TGCAGCGTCCTAAAGTGGACAGGGAACACTGAAGCTTTCTTT. This encodes CSVLKWTGNTEAFF. The full variable domain, with the rest looked up from reference TRBV29-1 and TRBJ1-1, is SAVISQKPSRDICQRGTSLTIQCQVDSQVTMMFWYRQQPGQSLTLIATANQGSEATYESGFVIDKFPISRPNLTFSTLTVSNMSPEDSSIYLCSVLKWTGNTEAFFGQGTRLTVV.

The chain is built from TRBV6-5 and TRBJ1-6, with D possibly matching TRBD1 (5 bases). Germline lookup yields CDR1 MNHEY and CDR2 SVGAGI. CDR3 size: 12 residues. V lost 2 bases to trimming and J lost 9 bases, with 5 bases between them. CDR3 in amino acids: CASSYQGSPLHF. CDR3 nucleotide sequence: TGTGCCAGCAGTTACCAGGGTTCACCCCTCCACTTT.

The sample holds a few counts of this clone. The rearrangement links TRBV19 to TRBJ2-2; 14 nucleotides line up with TRBD2. Germline V gene lookup returns CDR1 LNHDA and CDR2 SQIVND (reference sequence). The V and J ends lost 8 bases and 4 bases, in that order; junction bases with no gene match: 3. The CDR3 has 15 amino acids. This chain's CDR3 is CASGLAGGATGELFF. As DNA, the CDR3 is TGTGCCAGTGGACTAGCGGGAGGCGCCACCGGGGAGCTGTTTTTT.

This clone was counted many times. This specimen includes other DNA sequences encoding the same CDR3. The genes are TRBV6-5 and TRBJ1-4; 10 positions agree with TRBD1. CDR1 and CDR2 (germline): MNHEY, SVGAGI. The junction had 1 base not matched to a gene; V was cut back by 0 bases and J by 6 bases. The CDR3 is 15 amino acids. CDR3 loop: CASSYSGTGDEKLFF. The CDR3 DNA is TGTGCCAGCAGTTACTCCGGGACAGGGGATGAAAAACTGTTTTTT.

The chain is built from TRBV5-6 and TRBJ2-3; D might be TRBD1 (5 bases). Trimming left V 2 bases short and J 0 bases short, with 10 bases between. There are 15 residues in the CDR3. The germline gives CDR1 SGHDT, CDR2 YYEEEE. The CDR3 DNA is TGTGCCAGCAGCTTTAACCAGGGAAGCACAGATACGCAGTATTTT. It yields the protein CASSFNQGSTDTQYF.

In this sample, this clone turned up a few times. The gene calls are TRBV6-4 and TRBJ2-6, with D hard to call. The ends were cut back, 6 bases at V and 2 bases at J, with 11 bases in the middle. Germline V CDR1 and CDR2: MRHNA, SNTAGT. CDR3 length: 15 amino acids. Here the CDR3 DNA reads TGTGCCAGCAGCCCGGACCGCACTGGGGCCAACGTCCTGACTTTC. This encodes CASSPDRTGANVLTF.

The chain couples TRBV5-6 to TRBJ1-5, with 7 bases aligning to TRBD1. Germline CDR1 is SGHDT and CDR2 is YYEEEE. The CDR3 is 16 residues long. V dropped 2 bases and J dropped 5; count of bases not matched to a gene: 10. The CDR3, as DNA: TGTGCCAGCAGCTTAGGAGGGGCAGGGGGTCATCAGCCCCAGCATTTT. Translation: CASSLGGAGGHQPQHF.

The chain couples TRBV5-1 to TRBJ1-1; 12 bases fit TRBD1. The CDR3 sequence is 17 residues long. In germline, CDR1 is SGHRS, CDR2 YFSETQ. The V and J ends lost 5 bases and 4 bases, in that order; junction bases with no gene match: 12. The CDR3 protein is CASSSGTGGDRSTEAFF. Written as DNA, the CDR3 is TGCGCCAGCAGTTCCGGGACAGGGGGCGATAGGAGCACTGAAGCTTTCTTT.

This clone has more than one count but fewer than ten. This chain connects TRBV2 to TRBJ2-7; the D call may be TRBD1 or TRBD2 (5 bases each). Trimming took 1 base from V and 6 from J, leaving 13 bases between them. The CDR3 runs 14 residues. Looked up from germline, CDR1 is SNHLY and CDR2 is FYNNEI. The CDR3 loop is CASSEGGGGSEQYF. For the CDR3, the DNA is TGTGCCAGCAGTGAAGGGGGCGGCGGGTCCGAGCAGTACTTC.

The V gene is TRBV7-7, the J gene TRBJ2-5; either TRBD1 or TRBD2 may supply D (5 bases each). The CDR3 length is 14 residues. Germline V lookup: CDR1 SSHAT, CDR2 FNYEAQ (reference sequence). Trimming left V 0 bases short and J 9 bases short, with 14 bases between. The CDR3 DNA follows: TGTGCCAGCAGCTTAGCAGGAACCCAGGGAGCCCAGTACTTC. This gives the protein CASSLAGTQGAQYF.

With regard to this clone: This sample includes further DNA sequences coding for the same CDR3. The genes are TRBV15 and TRBJ1-2; D is unresolved. The V end was cut by 1 base, the J end by 3 bases, with 6 bases between. The CDR3 has 13 residues. Looked up from germline, CDR1 is LNHNV and CDR2 is YYDKDF (reference sequence). The CDR3 coding sequence is TGTGCCACCAGCAGAGGTGGGGACTATGGCTACACCTTC. This sequence encodes CATSRGGDYGYTF.

The chain joins TRBV19 to TRBJ2-7; D not resolved. The CDR3 runs 12 residues. Trimming stripped 10 bases from V and 5 bases from J, with 15 bases between. Germline V CDR1 and CDR2: LNHDA, SQIVND (reference sequence). The CDR3 here is CAKGILTNEQYF. CDR3 DNA: TGTGCCAAGGGTATCCTTACGAACGAGCAGTACTTC.